These 20 T cell receptor beta chains came from one sample sequenced in a study of CDR3 diversity in severe acne. In TCRdb, the PCR reads were re-called with MiXCR into one record per CDR3 protein. The table has 89,000 or so distinct CDR3 sequences, approximately 52% seen once. Sequenced sample: blood. All receptors derive from a male donor in good health, serving as a control.

The gene calls are TRBV6-6 and TRBJ1-1; 7 positions match TRBD1. Losses at the gene ends were 7 bases for V and 1 base for J; bases not matched to a gene: 6. The V gene's germline CDR1 is MNHNY and CDR2 SVGAGI (reference sequence). CDR3 size: 14 residues. DNA of the CDR3: TGTGCCAGCAACCCACAGGGGTCGAACACTGAAGCTTTCTTT. Residues: CASNPQGSNTEAFF.

The genes are TRBV5-6 and TRBJ2-5; no clear D gene. Deletions cut 0 bases from V and 2 bases from J, with 8 bases between. This CDR3 has 14 amino acids. In germline, CDR1 is SGHDT, CDR2 YYEEEE. The CDR3 nucleotides read TGTGCCAGCAGCTTGGACAGCATTCAAGAGACCCAGTACTTC. Protein: CASSLDSIQETQYF.

This chain joins TRBV12-3 or TRBV12-4 and TRBJ2-6, with no clear D. Trimming cost V 3 bases and J 4 bases, with 4 bases left between them. This CDR3 is 13 amino acids long. The CDR3 sequence: CASSFSGANVLTF. The CDR3 coding sequence is TGTGCCAGCAGTTTTTCCGGGGCCAACGTCCTGACTTTC.

The chain is built from TRBV7-6 and TRBJ2-1, with 13 bases that match TRBD2. Germline assignment: CDR1 SGHVS and CDR2 FNYEAQ. With V trimmed by 2 bases and J by 6 bases, 4 bases remained unmatched. There are 16 residues in the CDR3. CDR3 DNA: TGTGCCAGCAGCTTAATACTAGCGGGAGGGCTCAATGAGCAGTTCTTC. Encoded protein: CASSLILAGGLNEQFF.

In regard to this clonotype: Germline is not matched at one junction end, which may reflect a read error. V usage is TRBV24-1 and J usage is TRBJ1-5; tentative D call: TRBD1 (5 bases). Germline-derived CDR1 and CDR2 are KGHDR and SFDVKD. This CDR3 spans 14 amino acids. The CDR3 loop is CASSDFVGGQPQHF. DNA of the CDR3: TGTGCCTCCAGTGATTTTGTCGGGGGGCAGCCCCAGCATTTT.

J is TRBJ2-1 and V is TRBV5-6; D may be TRBD1 (6 bases). This CDR3 region has 15 residues. Germline V gene data show CDR1 as SGHDT and CDR2 as YYEEEE. V lost 0 bases and J 4 bases, leaving 11 bases between the germline ends. The CDR3 is CASSLVPGQYNEQFF. CDR3 nucleotides: TGTGCCAGCAGCTTGGTTCCCGGACAGTACAATGAGCAGTTCTTC.

This clonotype has a count of ten or more. The gene calls are TRBV7-6 and TRBJ2-1; D is uncertain. CDR3 length: 13 amino acids. Trimming took 1 base from V and 7 from J, leaving 8 bases between them. Germline CDR1 and CDR2: SGHVS and FNYEAQ. For the CDR3, the DNA is TGTGCCAGCAGCTTAGAAAGAGGTAATGAGCAGTTCTTC. Translated, it gives CASSLERGNEQFF. Full variable domain (rest looked up from reference TRBV7-6 and TRBJ2-1): GAGVSQSPRYKVTKRGQDVALRCDPISGHVSLYWYRQALGQGPEFLTYFNYEAQQDKSGLPNDRFSAERPEGSISTLTIQRTEQRDSAMYRCASSLERGNEQFFGPGTRLTVL.

The chain employs TRBV3-1 and TRBJ1-1, with TRBD1 as a possible D gene (6 bases). This CDR3 has 15 residues. Trimming shortened V by 4 bases and J by 4 bases, and 16 bases separated the two germline ends. Germline loops: CDR1 LGHDT, CDR2 YNNKEL (reference sequence). The CDR3: CASSLNRVGSTEAFF. CDR3 bases: TGTGCCAGCAGCCTAAACAGGGTCGGGAGCACTGAAGCTTTCTTT.

This clonotype was found many times. CDR3 bases: TGCAGCGTAGGGGGACAGGGGGCGCGGACTGAAGCTTTCTTT. Residues: CSVGGQGARTEAFF. V is TRBV29-1 and J is TRBJ1-1, with 12 bases lining up with TRBD1. The CDR3 totals 14 residues. Germline assignment: CDR1 SQVTM and CDR2 ANQGSEA. Losses at the gene ends were 6 bases for V and 5 bases for J; bases not matched to a gene: 7. Complete variable domain (other parts from reference TRBV29-1 and TRBJ1-1): SAVISQKPSRDICQRGTSLTIQCQVDSQVTMMFWYRQQPGQSLTLIATANQGSEATYESGFVIDKFPISRPNLTFSTLTVSNMSPEDSSIYLCSVGGQGARTEAFFGQGTRLTVV.

This clonotype was observed many times. The V and J genes are TRBV20-1 and TRBJ2-7, with D possibly being TRBD1 (7 bases). This CDR3 has 14 amino acids. Trimming cost V 6 bases and J 5 bases, with 20 bases left between them. CDR1 and CDR2 from the germline V gene are DFQATT and SNEGSKA (reference sequence). The CDR3 DNA reads TGCAGTGCAAGGGACAGCCAAGGGAGGAACGAGCAGTACTTC. Protein product: CSARDSQGRNEQYF.

The rearrangement uses TRBV2 and TRBJ2-3; 8 bases fit TRBD1. J was trimmed by 1 base and V by 5 bases; bases with no gene match: 5. Germline CDR1 SNHLY, CDR2 FYNNEI. The CDR3 contains 15 residues. Written as DNA, the CDR3 is TGTGCCAGCAGTCCTGTGGGACAGGGCACAGATACGCAGTATTTT. Translating gives CASSPVGQGTDTQYF.

This clonotype was found many times. This rearrangement joins TRBV6-5 to TRBJ1-6, with a tentative D call TRBD1 (6 bases). Germline V CDR1 and CDR2: MNHEY, SVGAGI. V lost 6 bases to trimming and J lost 9 bases, with 9 bases between them. The CDR3 loop spans 12 amino acids. The chain's CDR3 is CASSSRGSPLHF. CDR3 bases: TGTGCCAGCAGCTCCAGGGGTTCACCCCTCCACTTT.

In this sample, this clonotype turned up a few times. The chain couples TRBV5-4 to TRBJ1-4; D possibly corresponds to TRBD1 (6 bases). This CDR3 comprises 13 residues. Trimming removed 4 bases at V and 11 bases at J, with 15 bases between. Germline V gene sequence: CDR1 SGHNT, CDR2 YYREEE (reference sequence). CDR3 bases: TGTGCCAGCAGCGCCCCGACAGGTTCGAAACTGTTTTTT. It is translated as CASSAPTGSKLFF.

The chain combines TRBV20-1 with TRBJ1-1, with D possibly matching TRBD1 (5 bases). Trimming removed 2 bases from V and 5 bases from J, with 12 bases in between. Germline CDR1 and CDR2: DFQATT and SNEGSKA (reference sequence). The CDR3 extends over 13 amino acids. The CDR3 sequence: CSARSGGETEAFF. DNA for the CDR3: TGCAGTGCTAGAAGCGGGGGGGAGACTGAAGCTTTCTTT.

This clonotype has at least ten counts. This chain links TRBV29-1 with TRBJ2-3; D may be TRBD2 (5 bases). Germline-derived CDR1 and CDR2 are SQVTM and ANQGSEA. Deletions cut 5 bases from V and 0 bases from J, with 12 bases between. The CDR3 has 14 amino acids. CDR3 nucleotides: TGCAGCGTTTTAGGCCTAGCTAGCACAGATACGCAGTATTTT. Residues: CSVLGLASTDTQYF.

This clonotype was recorded a few times. The chain links TRBV4-2 to TRBJ2-7; 8 bases map to TRBD1. This CDR3 has 17 residues. Per germline, CDR1 LGHNA and CDR2 YNFKEQ. Trimming took 0 bases from V and 0 from J; bases not matched to a gene: 7. The CDR3 sequence is CASSQDPGGQGSYEQYF. For the CDR3, the DNA is TGTGCCAGCAGCCAAGACCCAGGAGGACAGGGCTCCTACGAGCAGTACTTC.

The chain joins TRBV29-1 to TRBJ1-2; TRBD1 agrees at 10 bases. This CDR3 comprises 13 residues. CDR1 is SQVTM and CDR2 is ANQGSEA in the germline V gene. J gave up 8 bases and V 7 bases, and 10 bases lay outside the gene matches. In nucleotides, the CDR3 is TGCAGCGCGGACCGGGACAGGGGTCAGGGCTACACCTTC. Its translation is CSADRDRGQGYTF.

This clonotype was counted at least ten times. The J gene is TRBJ1-5, the V gene TRBV25-1; D gene unclear. Trimming removed 0 bases from V and 5 bases from J, with 5 bases in between. CDR1 and CDR2 (germline): MGHDK, SYGVNS. The CDR3 totals 13 residues. The CDR3 region is CASSEYGDQPQHF. The CDR3 bases are TGTGCCAGCAGTGAATACGGCGATCAGCCCCAGCATTTT.

This clonotype was counted between two and nine times. This chain links TRBV11-2 with TRBJ1-6; D is unclear. There are 13 residues in the CDR3. Trimming pared 2 bases from V and 8 bases from J, leaving 7 bases between. CDR1 SGHAT and CDR2 FQNNGV come from the germline V gene. CDR3 amino acids: CASSLQQDSPLHF. CDR3 DNA sequence: TGTGCCAGCAGCTTACAACAAGATTCACCCCTCCACTTT.

This clonotype was counted at least ten times. The chain uses TRBV29-1 and TRBJ1-2; the D is unclear. CDR1 is SQVTM, CDR2 ANQGSEA, per germline. V was pared by 4 bases and J by 7 bases, with 10 bases between. The CDR3 extends over 11 amino acids. For the CDR3, the DNA is TGCAGCGTTGTCCAGATGGGTGGCTACACCTTC. It translates to CSVVQMGGYTF.